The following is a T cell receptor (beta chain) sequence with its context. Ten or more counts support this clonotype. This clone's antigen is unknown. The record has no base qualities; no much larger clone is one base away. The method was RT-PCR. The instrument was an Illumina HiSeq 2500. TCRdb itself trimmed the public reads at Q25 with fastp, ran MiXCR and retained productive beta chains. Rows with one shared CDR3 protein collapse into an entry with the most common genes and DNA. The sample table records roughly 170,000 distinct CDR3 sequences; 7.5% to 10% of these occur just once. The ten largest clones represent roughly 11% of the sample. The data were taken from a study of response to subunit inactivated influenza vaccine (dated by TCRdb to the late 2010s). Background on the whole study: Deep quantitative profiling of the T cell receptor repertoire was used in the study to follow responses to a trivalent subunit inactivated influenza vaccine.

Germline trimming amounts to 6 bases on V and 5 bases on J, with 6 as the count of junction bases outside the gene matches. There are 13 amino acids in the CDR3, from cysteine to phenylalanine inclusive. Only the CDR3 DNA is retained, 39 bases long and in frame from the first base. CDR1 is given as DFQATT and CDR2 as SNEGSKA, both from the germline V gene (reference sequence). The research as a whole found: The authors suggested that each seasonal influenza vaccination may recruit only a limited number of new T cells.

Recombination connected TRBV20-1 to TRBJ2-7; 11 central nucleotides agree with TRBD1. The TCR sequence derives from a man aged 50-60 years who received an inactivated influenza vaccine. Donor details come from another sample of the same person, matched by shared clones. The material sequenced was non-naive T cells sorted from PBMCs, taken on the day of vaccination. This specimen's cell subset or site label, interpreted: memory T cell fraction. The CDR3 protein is CSALGTGGHEQYF. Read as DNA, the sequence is TGCAGTGCCCTCGGGACAGGGGGACACGAGCAGTACTTC.